This T cell receptor (beta chain) was identified in a study of siplizumab effects on memory and regulatory T cells. Study results and caveats: Siplizumab significantly decreased alloreactive sequences from unstimulated CD4+ memory cells.

With respect to this clone: Antigen specificity is unknown.

Assay used: immunoSEQ multiplex PCR; TCRdb lists only in-frame clones, some missing. The sample consists of over 95,000 clones, roughly 95% of them appearing once. The CDR3 is 15 amino acids. Germline V CDR1 and CDR2: KGHSH, LQKENI. With 3 bases clipped from V and 6 bases from J, the junction kept 9 bases outside the gene matches. Sequences were obtained from non-Treg CD4+ T cells sorted from blood. V gene TRBV18 combines with J gene TRBJ2-7, with TRBD1 identical over 9 bases. This clonotype originated in a human donor in good health. In DNA form, the CDR3 reads TGTGCCAGCTCACCGGGACAGGGAGCCCGACCCGAGCAGTACTTC. Protein: CASSPGQGARPEQYF.